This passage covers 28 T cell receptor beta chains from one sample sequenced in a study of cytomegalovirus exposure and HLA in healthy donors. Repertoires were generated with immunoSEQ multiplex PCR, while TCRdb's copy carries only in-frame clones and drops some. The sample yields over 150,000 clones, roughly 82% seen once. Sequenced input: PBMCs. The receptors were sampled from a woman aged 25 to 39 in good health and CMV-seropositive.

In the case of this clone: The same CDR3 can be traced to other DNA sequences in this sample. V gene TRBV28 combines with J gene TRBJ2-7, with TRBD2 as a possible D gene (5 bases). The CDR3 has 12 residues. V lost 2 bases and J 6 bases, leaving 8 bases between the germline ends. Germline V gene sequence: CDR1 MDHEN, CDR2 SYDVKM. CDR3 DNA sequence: TGTGCCAGCAGTTTACGGGGTTCCGAGCAGTACTTC. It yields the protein CASSLRGSEQYF.

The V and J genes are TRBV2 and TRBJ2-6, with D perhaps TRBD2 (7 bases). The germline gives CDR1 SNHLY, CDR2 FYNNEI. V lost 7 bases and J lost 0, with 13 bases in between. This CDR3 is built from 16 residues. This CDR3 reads CASTAGGLSGANVLTF. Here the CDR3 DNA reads TGTGCCAGCACGGCCGGGGGGCTCTCTGGGGCCAACGTCCTGACTTTC. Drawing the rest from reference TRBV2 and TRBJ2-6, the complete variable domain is EPEVTQTPSHQVTQMGQEVILRCVPISNHLYFYWYRQILGQKVEFLVSFYNNEISEKSEIFDDQFSVERPDGSNFTLKIRSTKLEDSAMYFCASTAGGLSGANVLTFGAGSRLTVL.

The CDR3 nucleotides read TGTGCCAGCAGTTACCTAGCGGGAGGGCCGGGGGAGACCCAGTACTTC. Its protein is CASSYLAGGPGETQYF. The chain combines TRBV6-5 with TRBJ2-5, with TRBD2 identical over 12 bases. V gave up 2 bases and J gave up 5 bases; unmatched junction bases: 6. Germline-derived CDR1 and CDR2 are MNHEY and SVGAGI. The CDR3 has 16 amino acids.

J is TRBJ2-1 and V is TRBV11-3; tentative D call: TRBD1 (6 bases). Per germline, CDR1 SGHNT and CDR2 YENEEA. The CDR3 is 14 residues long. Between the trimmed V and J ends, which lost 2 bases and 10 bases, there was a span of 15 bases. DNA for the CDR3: TGTGCCAGCAGCTTAAGAACAGGGTCGCAAGAGCAGTTCTTC. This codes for CASSLRTGSQEQFF.

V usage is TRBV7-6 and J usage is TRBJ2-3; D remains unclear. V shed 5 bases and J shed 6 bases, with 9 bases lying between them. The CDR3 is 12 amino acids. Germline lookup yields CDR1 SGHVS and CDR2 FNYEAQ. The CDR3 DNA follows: TGTGCCAGCAGCCCCTCGAGGGATACGCAGTATTTT. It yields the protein CASSPSRDTQYF. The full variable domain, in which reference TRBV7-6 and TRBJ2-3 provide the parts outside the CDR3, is GAGVSQSPRYKVTKRGQDVALRCDPISGHVSLYWYRQALGQGPEFLTYFNYEAQQDKSGLPNDRFSAERPEGSISTLTIQRTEQRDSAMYRCASSPSRDTQYFGPGTRLTVL.

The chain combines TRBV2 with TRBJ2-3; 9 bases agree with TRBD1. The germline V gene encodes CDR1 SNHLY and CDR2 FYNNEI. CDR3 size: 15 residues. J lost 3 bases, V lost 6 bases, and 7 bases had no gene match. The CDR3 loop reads CASSQQGAPTDTQYF. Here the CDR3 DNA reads TGTGCCAGCAGCCAACAGGGGGCCCCGACAGATACGCAGTATTTT.

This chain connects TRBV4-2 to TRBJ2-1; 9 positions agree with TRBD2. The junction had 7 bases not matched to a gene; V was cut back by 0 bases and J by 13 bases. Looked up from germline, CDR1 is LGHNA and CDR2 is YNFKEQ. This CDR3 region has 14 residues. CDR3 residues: CASSQDPSGRPQFF. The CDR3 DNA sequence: TGTGCCAGCAGCCAAGATCCCAGCGGGAGGCCTCAGTTCTTC.

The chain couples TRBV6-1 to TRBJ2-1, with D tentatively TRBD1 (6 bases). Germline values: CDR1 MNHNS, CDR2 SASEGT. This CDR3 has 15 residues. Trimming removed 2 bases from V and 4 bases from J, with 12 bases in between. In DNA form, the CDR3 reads TGTGCCAGCAGTGAATTGGACAGACTGTACAATGAGCAGTTCTTC. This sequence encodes CASSELDRLYNEQFF.

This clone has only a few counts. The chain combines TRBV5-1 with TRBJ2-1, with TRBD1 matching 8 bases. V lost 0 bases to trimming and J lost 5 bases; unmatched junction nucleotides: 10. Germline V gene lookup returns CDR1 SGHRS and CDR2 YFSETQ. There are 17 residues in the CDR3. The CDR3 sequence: CASSLGADRAPHNEQFF. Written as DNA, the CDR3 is TGCGCCAGCAGCTTGGGAGCGGACAGGGCCCCCCACAATGAGCAGTTCTTC.

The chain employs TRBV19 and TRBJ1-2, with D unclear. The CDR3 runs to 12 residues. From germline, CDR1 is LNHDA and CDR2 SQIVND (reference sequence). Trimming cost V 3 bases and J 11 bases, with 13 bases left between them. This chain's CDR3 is CASSIDRGVYTF. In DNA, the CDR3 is TGTGCCAGTAGTATTGATCGGGGAGTATACACCTTC.

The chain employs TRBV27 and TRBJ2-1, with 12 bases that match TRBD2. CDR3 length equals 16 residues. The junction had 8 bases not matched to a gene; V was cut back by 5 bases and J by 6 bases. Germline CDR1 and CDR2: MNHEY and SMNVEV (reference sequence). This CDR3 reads CASSPLAGGFLNEQFF. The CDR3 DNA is TGTGCCAGCAGTCCACTAGCGGGAGGTTTTCTCAATGAGCAGTTCTTC.

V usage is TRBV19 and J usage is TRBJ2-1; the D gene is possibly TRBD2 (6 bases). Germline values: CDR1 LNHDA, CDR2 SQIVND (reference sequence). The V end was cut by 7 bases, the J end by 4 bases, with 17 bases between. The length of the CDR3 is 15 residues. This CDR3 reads CASTDLAGRYNEQFF. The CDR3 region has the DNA TGTGCCAGTACGGATTTGGCGGGACGATACAATGAGCAGTTCTTC.

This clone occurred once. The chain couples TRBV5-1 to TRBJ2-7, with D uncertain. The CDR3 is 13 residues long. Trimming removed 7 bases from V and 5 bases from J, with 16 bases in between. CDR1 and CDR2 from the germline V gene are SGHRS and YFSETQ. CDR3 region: CASRGATDHEQYF. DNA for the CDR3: TGCGCCAGCCGCGGCGCCACCGATCACGAGCAGTACTTC.

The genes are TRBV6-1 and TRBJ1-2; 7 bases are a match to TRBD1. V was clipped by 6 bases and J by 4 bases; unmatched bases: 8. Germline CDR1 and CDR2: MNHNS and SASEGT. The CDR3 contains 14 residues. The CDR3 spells CASSSDRALYGYTF. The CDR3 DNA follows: TGTGCCAGCAGCAGCGACAGGGCCCTCTATGGCTACACCTTC.

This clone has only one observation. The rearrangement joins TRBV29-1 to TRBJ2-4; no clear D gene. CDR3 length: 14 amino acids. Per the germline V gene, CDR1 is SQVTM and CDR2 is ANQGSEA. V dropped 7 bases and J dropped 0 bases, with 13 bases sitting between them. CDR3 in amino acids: CSAGSTRAKNIQYF. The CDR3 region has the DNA TGCAGCGCTGGCTCAACAAGAGCCAAAAACATTCAGTACTTC.

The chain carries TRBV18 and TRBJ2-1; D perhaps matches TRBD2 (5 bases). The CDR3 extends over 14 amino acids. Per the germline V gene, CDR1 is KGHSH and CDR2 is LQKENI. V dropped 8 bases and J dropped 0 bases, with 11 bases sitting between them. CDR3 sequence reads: CASTGTSSYNEQFF. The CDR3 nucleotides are TGTGCCAGCACTGGAACTAGCTCCTACAATGAGCAGTTCTTC.

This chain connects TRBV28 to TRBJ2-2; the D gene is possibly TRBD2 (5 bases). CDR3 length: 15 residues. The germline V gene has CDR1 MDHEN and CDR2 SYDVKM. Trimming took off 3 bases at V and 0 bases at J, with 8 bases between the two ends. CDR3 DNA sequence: TGTGCCAGCAGTTTCCCGGGGACGAACACCGGGGAGCTGTTTTTT. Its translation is CASSFPGTNTGELFF.

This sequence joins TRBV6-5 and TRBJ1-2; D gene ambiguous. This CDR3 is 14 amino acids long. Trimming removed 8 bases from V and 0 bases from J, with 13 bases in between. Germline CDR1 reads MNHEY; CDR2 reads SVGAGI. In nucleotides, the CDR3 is TGTGCCAGCGGTTTGGCGGGAGCTAACTATGGCTACACCTTC. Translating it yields CASGLAGANYGYTF.

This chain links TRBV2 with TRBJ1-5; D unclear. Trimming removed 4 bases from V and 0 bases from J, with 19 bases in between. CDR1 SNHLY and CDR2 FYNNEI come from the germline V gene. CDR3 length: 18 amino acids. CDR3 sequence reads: CASSGSDTLLHSNQPQHF. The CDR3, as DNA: TGTGCCAGCAGTGGGTCAGATACCTTACTACATAGCAATCAGCCCCAGCATTTT. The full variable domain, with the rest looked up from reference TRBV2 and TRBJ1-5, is EPEVTQTPSHQVTQMGQEVILRCVPISNHLYFYWYRQILGQKVEFLVSFYNNEISEKSEIFDDQFSVERPDGSNFTLKIRSTKLEDSAMYFCASSGSDTLLHSNQPQHFGDGTRLSIL.

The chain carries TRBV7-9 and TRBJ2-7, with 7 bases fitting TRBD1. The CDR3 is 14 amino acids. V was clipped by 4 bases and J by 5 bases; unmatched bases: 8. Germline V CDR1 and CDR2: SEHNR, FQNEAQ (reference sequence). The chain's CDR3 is CASSSTRQGNEQYF. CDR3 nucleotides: TGTGCCAGCAGCTCTACCCGACAGGGAAACGAGCAGTACTTC.

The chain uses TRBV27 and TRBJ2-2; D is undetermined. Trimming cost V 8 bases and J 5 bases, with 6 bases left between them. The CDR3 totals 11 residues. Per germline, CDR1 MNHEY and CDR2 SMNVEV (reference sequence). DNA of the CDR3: TGTGCCAGCTCCCAAACCGGGGAGCTGTTTTTT. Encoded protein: CASSQTGELFF.

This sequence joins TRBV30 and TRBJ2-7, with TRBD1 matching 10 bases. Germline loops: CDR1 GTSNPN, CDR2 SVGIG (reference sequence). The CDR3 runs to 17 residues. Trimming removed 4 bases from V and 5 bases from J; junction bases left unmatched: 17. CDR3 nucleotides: TGTGCCTGGACCCCAGGAGACAGGGGGCGCCGGGTGGACGAGCAGTACTTC. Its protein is CAWTPGDRGRRVDEQYF.

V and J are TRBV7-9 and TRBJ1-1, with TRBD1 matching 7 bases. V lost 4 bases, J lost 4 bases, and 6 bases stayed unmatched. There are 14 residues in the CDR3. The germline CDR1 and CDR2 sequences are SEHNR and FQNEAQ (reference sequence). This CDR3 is CASSWDSLSTEAFF. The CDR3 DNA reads TGTGCCAGCAGCTGGGACAGTTTGAGCACTGAAGCTTTCTTT.

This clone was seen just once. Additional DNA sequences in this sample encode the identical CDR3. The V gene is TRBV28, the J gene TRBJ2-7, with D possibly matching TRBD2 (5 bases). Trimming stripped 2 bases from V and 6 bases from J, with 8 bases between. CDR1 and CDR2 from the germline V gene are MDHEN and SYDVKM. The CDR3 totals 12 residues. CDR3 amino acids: CASSLRGSEQYF. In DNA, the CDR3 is TGTGCCAGCAGTTTACGGGGTAGCGAGCAGTACTTC.

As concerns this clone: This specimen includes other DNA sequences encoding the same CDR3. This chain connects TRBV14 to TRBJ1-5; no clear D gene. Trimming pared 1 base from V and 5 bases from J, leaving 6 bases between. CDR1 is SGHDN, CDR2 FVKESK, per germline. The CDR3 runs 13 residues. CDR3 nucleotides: TGTGCCAGCAGCCAAGGCGGCGATCAGCCCCAGCATTTT. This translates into CASSQGGDQPQHF.

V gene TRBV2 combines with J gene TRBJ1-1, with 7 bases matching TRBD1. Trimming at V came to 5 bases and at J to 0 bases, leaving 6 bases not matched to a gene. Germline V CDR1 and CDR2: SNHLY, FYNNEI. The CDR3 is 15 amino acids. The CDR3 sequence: CASSPRTGLNTEAFF. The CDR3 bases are TGTGCCAGCAGTCCTCGGACAGGACTGAACACTGAAGCTTTCTTT.

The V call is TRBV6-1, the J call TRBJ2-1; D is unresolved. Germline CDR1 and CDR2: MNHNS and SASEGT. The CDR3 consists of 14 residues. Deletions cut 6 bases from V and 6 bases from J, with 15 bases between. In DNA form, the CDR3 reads TGTGCCAGCAGCCCTCTTATAGATTCCAATGAGCAGTTCTTC. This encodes CASSPLIDSNEQFF.

DNA for the CDR3: TGTGCCAGCAGTTTAGGCAGGGAGGTTCAGCCCCAGCATTTT. Amino acid sequence: CASSLGREVQPQHF. The genes are TRBV28 and TRBJ1-5; TRBD1 might be the D (5 bases). The CDR3 runs 14 residues. CDR1 and CDR2 from the germline V gene are MDHEN and SYDVKM. Trimming removed 2 bases at V and 6 bases at J, with 11 bases between.